A single sample gave rise to the 5 T cell receptor beta chains below, sequenced in a study of T cell repertoires in cytomegalovirus infection. Their recognized antigens are unknown. One entry per CDR3 protein, called by TCRdb with MiXCR from the reads. In the table there are about 330,000 distinct CDR3 sequences, approximately 35% of which are singletons. The sample consisted of cultured PBMCs, taken from culture after CMV antigen stimulation. The receptors come from a human donor in good health (CMV status not recorded). Some clones in this sample may be carry-over from other donors' samples.

The chain joins TRBV4-1 to TRBJ1-3; D is unclear. CDR1 and CDR2 (germline): MGHRA, YSYEKL. Trimming stripped 4 bases from V and 0 bases from J, with 10 bases between. The CDR3 is made up of 15 amino acids. This CDR3 reads CASSRQTDSGNTIYF. CDR3 coding DNA: TGCGCCAGCAGCCGACAAACAGACTCTGGAAACACCATATATTTT.

There are a few counts of this clonotype. V and J are TRBV7-2 and TRBJ1-4; D possibly corresponds to TRBD1 (5 bases). Looked up from germline, CDR1 is SGHTA and CDR2 is FQGNSA. This CDR3 has 13 amino acids. V was pared by 5 bases and J by 4 bases, with 8 bases between. This CDR3 reads CASSPQVNEKLFF. Here the CDR3 DNA reads TGTGCCAGCAGCCCACAGGTTAATGAAAAACTGTTTTTT.

This clonotype was recorded a few times. The chain employs TRBV4-1 and TRBJ1-3; 7 bases agree with TRBD1. With 6 bases clipped from V and 3 bases from J, the junction kept 2 bases outside the gene matches. From germline, CDR1 is MGHRA and CDR2 YSYEKL. The CDR3 totals 13 residues. As DNA, the CDR3 is TGCGCCAGCAGACAGGGGTTTGGAAACACCATATATTTT. This translates into CASRQGFGNTIYF.

CDR3 sequence reads: CASSFRRGEGEQFF. In DNA form, the CDR3 reads TGTGCCAGCTCCTTCCGGCGAGGGGAAGGGGAGCAGTTCTTC. The chain couples TRBV18 to TRBJ2-1; D could derive from TRBD1 or TRBD2 (5 bases each). V was shortened by 6 bases and J by 10 bases, with 19 bases between the two germline ends. This CDR3 is 14 amino acids long. Germline assignment: CDR1 KGHSH and CDR2 LQKENI.

The chain employs TRBV30 and TRBJ2-1; TRBD2 agrees at 13 bases. This CDR3 has 16 residues. With 3 bases clipped from V and 7 bases from J, the junction kept 9 bases outside the gene matches. Germline values: CDR1 GTSNPN, CDR2 SVGIG (reference sequence). CDR3 DNA sequence: TGTGCCTGGAGCGACGGACTAGCGGGAGCTGGTAATGAGCAGTTCTTC. It specifies CAWSDGLAGAGNEQFF.